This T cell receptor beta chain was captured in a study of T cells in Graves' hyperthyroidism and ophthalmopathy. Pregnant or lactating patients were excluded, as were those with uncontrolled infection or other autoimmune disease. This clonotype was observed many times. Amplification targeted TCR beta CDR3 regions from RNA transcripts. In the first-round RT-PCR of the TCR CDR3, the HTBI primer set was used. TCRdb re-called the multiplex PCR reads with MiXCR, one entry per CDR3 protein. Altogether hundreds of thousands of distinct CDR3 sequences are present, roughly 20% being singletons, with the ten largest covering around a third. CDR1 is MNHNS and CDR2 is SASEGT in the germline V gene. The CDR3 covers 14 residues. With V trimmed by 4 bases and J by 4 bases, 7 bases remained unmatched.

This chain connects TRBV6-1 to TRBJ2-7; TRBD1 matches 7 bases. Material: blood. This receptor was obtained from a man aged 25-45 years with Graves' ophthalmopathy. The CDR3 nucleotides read TGTGCCAGCAGTGGAGGGGGCACTGTATACGAGCAGTACTTC. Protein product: CASSGGGTVYEQYF.